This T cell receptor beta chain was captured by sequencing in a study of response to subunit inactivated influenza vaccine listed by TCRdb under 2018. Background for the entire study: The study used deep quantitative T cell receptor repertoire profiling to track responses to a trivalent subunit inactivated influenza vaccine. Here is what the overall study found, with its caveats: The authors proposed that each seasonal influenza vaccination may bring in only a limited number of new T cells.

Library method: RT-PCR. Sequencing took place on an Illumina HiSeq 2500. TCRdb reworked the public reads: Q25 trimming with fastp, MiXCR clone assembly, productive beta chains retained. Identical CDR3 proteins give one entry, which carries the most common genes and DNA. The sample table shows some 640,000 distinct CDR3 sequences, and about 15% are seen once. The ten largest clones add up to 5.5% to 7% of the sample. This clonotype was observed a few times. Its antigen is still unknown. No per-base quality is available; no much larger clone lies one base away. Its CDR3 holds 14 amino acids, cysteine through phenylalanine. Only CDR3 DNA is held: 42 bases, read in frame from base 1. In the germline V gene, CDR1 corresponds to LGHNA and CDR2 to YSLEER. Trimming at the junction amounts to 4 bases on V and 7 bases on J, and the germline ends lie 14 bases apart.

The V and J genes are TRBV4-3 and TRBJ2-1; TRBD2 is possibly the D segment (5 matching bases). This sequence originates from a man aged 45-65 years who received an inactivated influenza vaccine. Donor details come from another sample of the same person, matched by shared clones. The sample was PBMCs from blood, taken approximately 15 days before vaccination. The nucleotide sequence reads TGCGCCAGCAGCCTGGGGAGTAACGGGAATGAGCAGTTCTTC. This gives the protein CASSLGSNGNEQFF.